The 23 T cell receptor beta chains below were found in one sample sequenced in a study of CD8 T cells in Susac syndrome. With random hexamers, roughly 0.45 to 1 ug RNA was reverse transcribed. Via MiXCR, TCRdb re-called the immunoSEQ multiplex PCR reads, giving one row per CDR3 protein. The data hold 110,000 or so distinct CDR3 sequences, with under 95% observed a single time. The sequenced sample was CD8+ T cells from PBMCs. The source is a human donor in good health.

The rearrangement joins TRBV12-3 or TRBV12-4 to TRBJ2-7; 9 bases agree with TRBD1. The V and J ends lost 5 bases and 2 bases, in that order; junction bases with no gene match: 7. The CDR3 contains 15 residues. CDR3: CASSASGTGPYEQYF. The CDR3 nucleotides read TGTGCCAGCAGTGCCTCCGGGACAGGGCCCTACGAGCAGTACTTC.

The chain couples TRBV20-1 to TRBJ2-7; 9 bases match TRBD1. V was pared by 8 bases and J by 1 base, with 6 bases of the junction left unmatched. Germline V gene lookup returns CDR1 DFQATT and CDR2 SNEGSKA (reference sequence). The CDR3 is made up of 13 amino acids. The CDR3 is CSRTDRGSYEQYF. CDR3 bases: TGCAGTCGAACGGACAGGGGATCCTACGAGCAGTACTTC.

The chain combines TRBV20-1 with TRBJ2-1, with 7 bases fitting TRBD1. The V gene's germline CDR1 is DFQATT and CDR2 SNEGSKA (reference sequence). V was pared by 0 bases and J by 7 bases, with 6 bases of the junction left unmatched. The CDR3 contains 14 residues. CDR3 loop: CSAREQAGGNEQFF. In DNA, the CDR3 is TGCAGTGCTAGAGAGCAAGCAGGGGGAAATGAGCAGTTCTTC.

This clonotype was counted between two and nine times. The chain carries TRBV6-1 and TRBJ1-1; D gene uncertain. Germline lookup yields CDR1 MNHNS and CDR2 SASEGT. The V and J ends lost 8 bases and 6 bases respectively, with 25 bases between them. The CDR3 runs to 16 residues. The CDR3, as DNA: TGTGCCAGCGGACCCTTTTGGGCGCGTATAAGCCCTGAAGCTTTCTTT. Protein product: CASGPFWARISPEAFF.

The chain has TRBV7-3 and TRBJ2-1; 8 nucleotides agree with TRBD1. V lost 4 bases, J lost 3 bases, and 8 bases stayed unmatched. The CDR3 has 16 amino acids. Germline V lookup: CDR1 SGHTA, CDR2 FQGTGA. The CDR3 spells CASSSYVTGDYNEQFF. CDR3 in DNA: TGTGCCAGCAGCTCTTACGTGACAGGGGACTACAATGAGCAGTTCTTC.

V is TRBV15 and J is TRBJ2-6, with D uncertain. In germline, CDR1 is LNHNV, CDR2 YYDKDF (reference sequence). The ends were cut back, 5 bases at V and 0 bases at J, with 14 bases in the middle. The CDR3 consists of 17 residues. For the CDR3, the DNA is TGTGCCACCAGCCGGCCCTCCATCAGCTCTGGGGCCAACGTCCTGACTTTC. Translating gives CATSRPSISSGANVLTF.

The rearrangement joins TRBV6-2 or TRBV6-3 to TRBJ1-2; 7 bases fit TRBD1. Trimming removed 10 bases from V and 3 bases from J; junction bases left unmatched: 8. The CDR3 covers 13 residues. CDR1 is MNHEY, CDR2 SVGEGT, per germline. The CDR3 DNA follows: TGTGCCACAGCGATCGACAGGGACTATGGCTACACCTTC. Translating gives CATAIDRDYGYTF.

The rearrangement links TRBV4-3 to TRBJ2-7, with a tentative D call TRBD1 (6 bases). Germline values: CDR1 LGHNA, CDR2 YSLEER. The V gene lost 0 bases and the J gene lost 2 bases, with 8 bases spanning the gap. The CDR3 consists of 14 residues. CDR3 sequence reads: CASSQEQGTYEQYF. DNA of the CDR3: TGCGCCAGCAGCCAAGAACAGGGCACCTACGAGCAGTACTTC.

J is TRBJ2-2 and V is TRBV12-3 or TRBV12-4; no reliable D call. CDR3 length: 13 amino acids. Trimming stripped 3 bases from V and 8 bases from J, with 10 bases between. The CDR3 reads CASSFLGAGELFF. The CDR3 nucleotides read TGTGCCAGCAGTTTCCTCGGCGCGGGGGAGCTGTTTTTT.

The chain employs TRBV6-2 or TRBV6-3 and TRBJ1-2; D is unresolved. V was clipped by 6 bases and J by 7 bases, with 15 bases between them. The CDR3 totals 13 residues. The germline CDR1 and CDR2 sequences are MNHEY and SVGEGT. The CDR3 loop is CASSLPPGGGYTF. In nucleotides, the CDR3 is TGTGCCAGCAGCCTCCCCCCCGGCGGTGGCTACACCTTC.

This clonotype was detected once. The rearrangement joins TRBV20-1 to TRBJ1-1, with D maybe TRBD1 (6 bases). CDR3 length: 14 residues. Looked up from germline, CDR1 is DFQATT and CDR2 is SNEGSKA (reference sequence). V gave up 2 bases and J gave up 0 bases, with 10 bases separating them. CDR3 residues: CSARIGTLNTEAFF. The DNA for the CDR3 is TGCAGTGCTAGAATTGGGACATTGAACACTGAAGCTTTCTTT.

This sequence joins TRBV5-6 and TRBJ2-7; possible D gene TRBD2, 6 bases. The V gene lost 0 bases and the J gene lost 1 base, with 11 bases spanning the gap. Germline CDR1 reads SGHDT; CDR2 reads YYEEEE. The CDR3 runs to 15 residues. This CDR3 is CASSLGGGTSYEQYF. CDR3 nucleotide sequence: TGTGCCAGCAGCTTGGGTGGAGGGACTTCCTACGAGCAGTACTTC.

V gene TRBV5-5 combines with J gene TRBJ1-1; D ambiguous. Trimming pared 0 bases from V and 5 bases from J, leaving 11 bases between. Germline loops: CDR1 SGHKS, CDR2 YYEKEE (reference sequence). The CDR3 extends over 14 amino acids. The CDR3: CASSLGAGGTEAFF. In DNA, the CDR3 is TGTGCCAGCAGCTTGGGTGCCGGTGGGACTGAAGCTTTCTTT.

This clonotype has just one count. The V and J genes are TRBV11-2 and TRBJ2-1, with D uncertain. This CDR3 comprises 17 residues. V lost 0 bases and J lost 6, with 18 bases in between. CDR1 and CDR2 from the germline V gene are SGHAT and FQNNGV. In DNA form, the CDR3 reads TGTGCCAGCAGCTTAGATCCCGGCTCCCGGGCCGGCAATGAGCAGTTCTTC. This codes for CASSLDPGSRAGNEQFF.

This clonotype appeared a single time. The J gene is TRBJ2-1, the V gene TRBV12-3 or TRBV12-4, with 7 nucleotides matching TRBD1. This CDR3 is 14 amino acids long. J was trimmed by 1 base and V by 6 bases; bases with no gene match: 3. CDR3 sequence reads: CASSRGQSYNEQFF. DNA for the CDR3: TGTGCCAGCAGCCGGGGACAGTCCTACAATGAGCAGTTCTTC.

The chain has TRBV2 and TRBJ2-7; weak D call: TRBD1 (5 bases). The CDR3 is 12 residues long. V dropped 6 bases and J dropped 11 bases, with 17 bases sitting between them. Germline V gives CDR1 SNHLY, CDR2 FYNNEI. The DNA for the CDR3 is TGTGCCAGCAGCCGCGCAGGGATTTCGGAGTACTTC. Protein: CASSRAGISEYF.

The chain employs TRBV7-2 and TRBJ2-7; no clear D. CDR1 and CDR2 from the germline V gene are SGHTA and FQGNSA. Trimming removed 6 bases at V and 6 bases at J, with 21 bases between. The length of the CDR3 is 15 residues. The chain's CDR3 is CASRPEVVPAAEQYF. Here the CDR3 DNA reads TGTGCCAGCAGACCCGAGGTTGTCCCCGCTGCCGAGCAGTACTTC.

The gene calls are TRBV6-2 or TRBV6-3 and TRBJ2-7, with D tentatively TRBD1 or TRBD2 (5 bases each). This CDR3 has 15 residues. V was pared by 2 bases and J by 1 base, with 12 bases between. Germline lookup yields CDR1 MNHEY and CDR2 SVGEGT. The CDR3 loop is CASSYLRGDSYEQYF. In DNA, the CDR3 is TGTGCCAGCAGTTACCTCCGAGGGGATTCCTACGAGCAGTACTTC.

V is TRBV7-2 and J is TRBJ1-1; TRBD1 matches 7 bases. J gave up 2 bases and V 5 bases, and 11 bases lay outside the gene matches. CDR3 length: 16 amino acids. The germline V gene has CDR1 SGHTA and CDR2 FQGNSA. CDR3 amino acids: CASSPRTGKINTEAFF. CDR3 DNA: TGTGCCAGCAGCCCCCGGACAGGAAAGATAAACACTGAAGCTTTCTTT.

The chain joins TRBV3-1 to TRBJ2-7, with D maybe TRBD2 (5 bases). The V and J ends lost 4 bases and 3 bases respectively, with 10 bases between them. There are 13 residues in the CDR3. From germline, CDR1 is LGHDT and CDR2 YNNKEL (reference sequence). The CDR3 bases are TGTGCCAGCAGCCGGGGAGCGAACTACGAGCAGTACTTC. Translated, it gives CASSRGANYEQYF.

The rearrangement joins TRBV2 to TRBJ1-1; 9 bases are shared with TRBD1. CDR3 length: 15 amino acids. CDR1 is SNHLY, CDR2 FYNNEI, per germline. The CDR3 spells CAFGGGQGRRTEAFF. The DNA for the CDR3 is TGTGCATTCGGAGGCGGACAGGGGCGAAGGACTGAAGCTTTCTTT. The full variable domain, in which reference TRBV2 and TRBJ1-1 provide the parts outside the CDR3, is EPEVTQTPSHQVTQMGQEVILRCVPISNHLYFYWYRQILGQKVEFLVSFYNNEISEKSEIFDDQFSVERPDGSNFTLKIRSTKLEDSAMYFCAFGGGQGRRTEAFFGQGTRLTVV.

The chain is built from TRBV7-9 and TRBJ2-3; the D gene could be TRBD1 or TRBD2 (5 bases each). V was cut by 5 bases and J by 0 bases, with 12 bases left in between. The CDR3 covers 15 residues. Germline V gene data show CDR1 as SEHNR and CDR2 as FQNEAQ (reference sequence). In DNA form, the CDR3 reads TGTGCCAGCAGCCCTCAGAGGGGAAGCACAGATACGCAGTATTTT. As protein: CASSPQRGSTDTQYF.

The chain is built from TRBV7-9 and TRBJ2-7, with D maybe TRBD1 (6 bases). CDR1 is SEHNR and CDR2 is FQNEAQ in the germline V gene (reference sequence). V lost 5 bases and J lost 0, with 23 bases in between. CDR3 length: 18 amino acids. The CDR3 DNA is TGTGCCAGCAGCCTCAGCTGGGGGCTAGACAGTGGCTCCTACGAGCAGTACTTC. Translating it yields CASSLSWGLDSGSYEQYF.